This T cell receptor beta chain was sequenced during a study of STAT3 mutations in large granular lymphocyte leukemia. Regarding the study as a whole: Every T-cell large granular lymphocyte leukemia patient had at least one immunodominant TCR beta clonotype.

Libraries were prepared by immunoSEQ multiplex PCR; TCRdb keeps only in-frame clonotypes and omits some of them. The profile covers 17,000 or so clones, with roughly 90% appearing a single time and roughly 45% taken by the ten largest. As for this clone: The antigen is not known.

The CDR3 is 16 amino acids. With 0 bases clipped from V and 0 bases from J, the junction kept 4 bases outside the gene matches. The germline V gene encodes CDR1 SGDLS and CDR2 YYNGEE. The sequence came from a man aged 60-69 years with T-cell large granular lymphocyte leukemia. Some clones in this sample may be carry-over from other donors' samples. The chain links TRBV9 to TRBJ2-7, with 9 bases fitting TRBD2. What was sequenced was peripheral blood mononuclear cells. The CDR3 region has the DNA TGTGCCAGCAGCGTAGGACTAGCGGACAGCTCCTACGAGCAGTACTTC. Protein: CASSVGLADSSYEQYF. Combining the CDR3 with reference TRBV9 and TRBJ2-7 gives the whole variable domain DSGVTQTPKHLITATGQRVTLRCSPRSGDLSVYWYQQSLDQGLQFLIQYYNGEERAKGNILERFSAQQFPDLHSELNLSSLELGDSALYFCASSVGLADSSYEQYFGPGTRLTVT.